This T cell receptor (beta chain) was profiled in a study of blood T cell repertoires in COVID-19. Assay: immunoSEQ multiplex PCR; the TCRdb copy retains only in-frame clones and omits some. The sample consists of more than 85,000 clones, approximately 80% of them appearing once. The source of this sequence is a woman between 45 and 65 years old with acute or convalescent COVID-19. Sequencing used peripheral blood.

CDR3 sequence: CSVGLGGRGEKLFF. CDR3 DNA sequence: TGCAGCGTTGGGTTAGGGGGTCGGGGTGAAAAACTGTTTTTT. The chain is built from TRBV29-1 and TRBJ1-4; weak D call: TRBD1 (6 bases). This CDR3 region has 14 residues. The germline V and J ends were trimmed by 4 bases and 7 bases, with 16 bases remaining between them. Germline CDR1 and CDR2: SQVTM and ANQGSEA.